This T cell receptor (beta chain) stems from a study of blood T cell repertoires in COVID-19. CDR1 and CDR2 (germline): MDHEN, SYDVKM. Trimming left V 3 bases short and J 4 bases short, with 16 bases between. This CDR3 region has 16 residues. Clinical histories supplied by participants themselves formed the basis of cohort assignment. Donors in Cohort 3 who had recovered were those with two negative PCRs, healthcare professional clearance, or resolution of their symptoms. Method: immunoSEQ multiplex PCR; TCRdb's copy keeps in-frame clones and lacks some. The profile shows 150,000 to 200,000 clones, roughly 82% of them singletons.

Specimen: PBMCs or T cells enriched from blood (not recorded which). This chain connects TRBV28 to TRBJ2-1; D unresolved. This receptor was obtained from a man aged 50-59 years who had recovered from COVID-19. The CDR3 bases are TGTGCCAGCAGTTTCGCCGTGGAGTTGTGGTACAATGAGCAGTTCTTC. Translating it yields CASSFAVELWYNEQFF.